Sequencing of this T cell receptor (beta chain) was carried out in a study of identical twins. In this sample, this clonotype turned up many times. TCRdb called the 5' RACE reads again in MiXCR, with one record for every CDR3 protein. Of 450,000 to 650,000 distinct CDR3 sequences listed, more than 9% are singletons. The CDR3 length is 15 residues. CDR1 and CDR2 (germline): MNHEY, SVGEGT. Trimming took 4 bases from V and 4 from J; bases not matched to a gene: 5. The sample was also reused in another study, on yellow fever vaccine responses in identical twins.

The source of this sequence is a woman younger than 35 in good health. The chain combines TRBV6-2 or TRBV6-3 with TRBJ2-2, with 8 nucleotides matching TRBD2. The sequencing sample was made of PBMCs. The CDR3 is CASSWGLVPTGELFF. CDR3 DNA: TGTGCCAGCAGTTGGGGACTAGTCCCCACCGGGGAGCTGTTTTTT.